One sample yielded the 3 T cell receptor beta chains listed below, sequenced in a study of cytomegalovirus exposure and HLA in healthy donors. A multiplex PCR was run with 60 Vbeta primers and 13 Jbeta primers. Measured with immunoSEQ multiplex PCR; TCRdb has only the in-frame clones, and not every one. The sample holds around 240,000 clones, roughly 82% seen once. The source material was PBMCs. The origin of the receptors is a woman in her forties in good health and CMV-seropositive.

This chain joins TRBV30 and TRBJ2-1; 7 bases map to TRBD1. The CDR3 runs to 14 residues. From germline, CDR1 is GTSNPN and CDR2 SVGIG (reference sequence). V shed 5 bases and J 3 bases; nucleotides not matched to a gene: 7. The CDR3 bases are TGTGCCTGGGACCCGGACAGGAACTACAATGAGCAGTTCTTC. It translates to CAWDPDRNYNEQFF. Full variable domain (missing parts from reference TRBV30 and TRBJ2-1): SQTIHQWPATLVQPVGSPLSLECTVEGTSNPNLYWYRQAAGRGLQLLFYSVGIGQISSEVPQNLSASRPQDRQFILSSKKLLLSDSGFYLCAWDPDRNYNEQFFGPGTRLTVL.

About this clone itself: The sample contains more than one DNA sequence encoding this CDR3. V gene TRBV19 combines with J gene TRBJ1-2; a weak D match, TRBD1 (5 bases). The ends were cut back, 5 bases at V and 4 bases at J, with 14 bases in the middle. The CDR3 is made up of 14 amino acids. Germline V gene sequence: CDR1 LNHDA, CDR2 SQIVND (reference sequence). CDR3 loop: CASSLQGGGYGYTF. The CDR3 DNA follows: TGTGCCAGTAGTCTCCAGGGCGGGGGCTATGGCTACACCTTC.

V gene TRBV10-3 combines with J gene TRBJ1-2; 7 positions match TRBD1. This CDR3 has 15 amino acids. Losses at the gene ends were 3 bases for V and 0 bases for J; bases not matched to a gene: 4. Germline CDR1 reads ENHRY; CDR2 reads SYGVKD. The CDR3 region is CAISEGQASNYGYTF. The CDR3 bases are TGTGCCATCAGTGAAGGACAGGCCTCTAACTATGGCTACACCTTC.